Listed here are 28 T cell receptor beta chains from one sample, sequenced in a study of metastatic and nonmetastatic thyroid tumors. The entire patient cohort was treatment-naive prior to thyroid surgery. TCRdb re-called the PCR reads with MiXCR. This sample carries approximately 41,000 clones, around 28% of them seen once, and the ten largest clones take almost 10%. The source material was blood. The receptors stem from a male donor with papillary thyroid cancer or a benign thyroid nodule (not recorded which). Some clones in this sample may be carry-over from other donors' samples.

This clone has at least ten counts. V gene TRBV18 combines with J gene TRBJ2-7, with 9 nucleotides matching TRBD2. After removal of 1 base from V and 7 bases from J, the junction contained 11 bases not matched to a gene. Germline V gives CDR1 KGHSH, CDR2 LQKENI. The CDR3 spans 16 residues. The CDR3 DNA reads TGTGCCAGCTCACCACGGTCCGCGCGGGAGGGTTCGGAGCAGTACTTC. Translating it yields CASSPRSAREGSEQYF.

This clone occurred many times. The V gene is TRBV5-6, the J gene TRBJ1-5, with 9 bases lining up with TRBD1. CDR1 is SGHDT, CDR2 YYEEEE, per germline. This CDR3 spans 16 amino acids. V shed 1 base and J 3 bases; nucleotides not matched to a gene: 5. This CDR3 is CASSLPGQGTNQPQHF. CDR3 in DNA: TGTGCCAGCAGCTTGCCGGGACAGGGCACCAATCAGCCCCAGCATTTT.

In its sample, this clone was seen many times. Possible read error: a much larger clone is one base away. The chain recombines TRBV9 with TRBJ1-3, with D possibly being TRBD1 (5 bases). The CDR3 totals 14 residues. CDR1 and CDR2 from the germline V gene are SGDLS and YYNGEE. V was clipped by 4 bases and J by 4 bases, with 12 bases between them. CDR3 DNA sequence: TGTGCCAGCAGCACTACAAGGGACGGAAACACCATATATTTT. Its protein product is CASSTTRDGNTIYF.

In this sample, this clone turned up many times. The chain recombines TRBV18 with TRBJ1-1, with TRBD1 as a possible D gene (5 bases). The ends were cut back, 4 bases at V and 6 bases at J, with 9 bases in the middle. This CDR3 is built from 12 residues. Germline values: CDR1 KGHSH, CDR2 LQKENI. This CDR3 reads CASSQQDAEAFF. The DNA of the CDR3 is TGTGCCAGCTCACAACAGGACGCTGAAGCTTTCTTT.

This chain connects TRBV24-1 to TRBJ1-6; D might be TRBD1 (6 bases). Germline loops: CDR1 KGHDR, CDR2 SFDVKD. This CDR3 contains 14 residues. V was clipped by 5 bases and J by 7 bases, with 11 bases between them. This CDR3 is CATSAGQTNSPLHF. The CDR3 DNA follows: TGTGCCACCAGTGCCGGACAGACCAATTCACCCCTCCACTTT.

This clone showed up many times. The rearrangement links TRBV12-3 or TRBV12-4 to TRBJ2-4, with 9 bases matching TRBD1. Trimming cost V 3 bases and J 13 bases; bases outside gene matches: 7. This CDR3 is 13 amino acids long. The CDR3 sequence: CASSFGQGRAQYF. CDR3 nucleotides: TGTGCCAGCAGTTTTGGACAGGGGCGGGCACAGTACTTC.

The sample holds many counts of this clone. The chain has TRBV11-1 and TRBJ2-7; D not resolved. This CDR3 comprises 13 residues. Germline CDR1 reads SGHAT; CDR2 reads FQDESV (reference sequence). Trimming left V 5 bases short and J 3 bases short, with 11 bases between. The DNA for the CDR3 is TGTGCCAGCAGCCCGGTAAGCCTCTACGAGCAGTACTTC. Translated: CASSPVSLYEQYF.

On this clone itself: Relative to the germline gene, one junction end is altered; a read error may explain this. V usage is TRBV7-9 and J usage is TRBJ2-3; D unresolved. Looked up from germline, CDR1 is SEHNR and CDR2 is FQNEAQ (reference sequence). The CDR3 contains 13 residues. CDR3 sequence: CASRGWASDTQYF. CDR3 nucleotide sequence: TGTGCCAGCCGTGGGTGGGCATCAGATACGCAATATTTT.

On this clone: Relative to the germline gene, one junction end is altered; a read error may explain this. V gene TRBV7-6 combines with J gene TRBJ2-2, with D hard to call. Germline V gene data show CDR1 as SGHVS and CDR2 as FNYEAQ. This CDR3 has 13 residues. The CDR3 spells CASSPGQLGQLFF. For the CDR3, the DNA is TGTGCCAGCAGTCCGGGCCAACTCGGGCAGCTGTTTTTT.

This clone has a count of ten or more. This chain connects TRBV29-1 to TRBJ1-1; D ambiguous. The germline gives CDR1 SQVTM, CDR2 ANQGSEA. The CDR3 runs 13 residues. Trimming left V 3 bases short and J 0 bases short, with 8 bases between. CDR3 nucleotide sequence: TGCAGCGTTGATAACGGAATGAACACTGAAGCTTTCTTT. Its translation: CSVDNGMNTEAFF.

This clone came up many times. V and J are TRBV10-2 and TRBJ2-5; 8 bases agree with TRBD2. From germline, CDR1 is WSHSY and CDR2 SAAADI. V lost 7 bases and J lost 4; bases outside the gene matches: 11. The CDR3 sequence is 15 residues long. CDR3 loop: CASKGAGGRLETQYF. Written as DNA, the CDR3 is TGCGCCAGCAAGGGTGCGGGGGGAAGGCTAGAGACCCAGTACTTC.

This clone appeared many times. The J gene is TRBJ2-7, the V gene TRBV6-1, with TRBD1 as a possible D gene (5 bases). Germline CDR1 is MNHNS and CDR2 is SASEGT. With 2 bases removed from V and 1 base from J, the gap between germline ends came to 12 bases. The CDR3 length is 15 residues. This CDR3 reads CASSEWGLTSYEQYF. CDR3 DNA sequence: TGTGCCAGCAGTGAATGGGGCCTAACTTCCTACGAGCAGTACTTC.

Comments on this clone: A read error may be the cause here, since a much bigger clone is one base away. V is TRBV29-1 and J is TRBJ2-6; a weak D match, TRBD1 (7 bases). Germline V CDR1 and CDR2: SQVTM, ANQGSEA. CDR3 length: 16 residues. The CDR3 loop reads CSAVGGQFAGSNVLTF. CDR3 coding DNA: TGCAGCGCCGTCGGGGGACAGTTCGCTGGGTCCAACGTCCTGACTTTC.

By proportion, this clone is medium-sized. The V call is TRBV6-1, the J call TRBJ1-5; possible D gene TRBD1, 6 bases. The germline V gene has CDR1 MNHNS and CDR2 SASEGT. The CDR3 consists of 13 residues. The germline V and J ends were trimmed by 2 bases and 5 bases, with 7 bases remaining between them. DNA for the CDR3: TGTGCCAGCAGTGAACAGGGGCATCAGCCCCAGCATTTT. It encodes CASSEQGHQPQHF.

This clone was recorded many times. This specimen includes other DNA sequences encoding the same CDR3. The V gene is TRBV20-1, the J gene TRBJ2-6; D might be TRBD1 (5 bases). Germline loops: CDR1 DFQATT, CDR2 SNEGSKA (reference sequence). The CDR3 is made up of 15 amino acids. Trimming took 0 bases from V and 2 from J, leaving 8 bases between them. CDR3 bases: TGCAGTGCTAGAGATCAGGGTCCTGGGGCCAACGTCCTGACTTTC. Translating it yields CSARDQGPGANVLTF.

The table lists this clone with many counts. Other nucleotide sequences in the sample specify the same CDR3. The chain is built from TRBV5-4 and TRBJ2-2; the D gene is possibly TRBD1 (7 bases). The germline gives CDR1 SGHNT, CDR2 YYREEE (reference sequence). The CDR3 is 14 residues long. V was trimmed by 4 bases and J by 3 bases, leaving 10 bases between them. The CDR3 sequence: CASSQGGDTGELFF. The CDR3 coding sequence is TGTGCCAGCAGCCAGGGGGGAGACACCGGGGAGCTGTTTTTT. Looking up the rest from reference TRBV5-4 and TRBJ2-2 gives the full variable domain: ETGVTQSPTHLIKTRGQQVTLRCSSQSGHNTVSWYQQALGQGPQFIFQYYREEENGRGNFPPRFSGLQFPNYSSELNVNALELDDSALYLCASSQGGDTGELFFGEGSRLTVL.

The sample holds many counts of this clone. The chain combines TRBV27 with TRBJ2-3; possibly TRBD1 for D (5 bases). The CDR3 is 14 amino acids. Trimming took 5 bases from V and 3 from J, leaving 12 bases between them. Germline loops: CDR1 MNHEY, CDR2 SMNVEV (reference sequence). The DNA of the CDR3 is TGTGCCAGCAGTGCACTTCCAGGGACAGATACGCAGTATTTT. Translated: CASSALPGTDTQYF.

This clone was picked up a small number of times. The chain recombines TRBV28 with TRBJ2-1, with D perhaps matching TRBD2 (5 bases). Trimming took 6 bases from V and 12 from J, leaving 18 bases between them. The CDR3 contains 13 residues. Germline CDR1 reads MDHEN; CDR2 reads SYDVKM. CDR3 nucleotide sequence: TGTGCCAGCAGCCCTCCGGGGTCAGAGAGGCAGTTCTTC. Translation gives CASSPPGSERQFF. The full variable domain, rest sourced from reference TRBV28 and TRBJ2-1, is DVKVTQSSRYLVKRTGEKVFLECVQDMDHENMFWYRQDPGLGLRLIYFSYDVKMKEKGDIPEGYSVSREKKERFSLILESASTNQTSMYLCASSPPGSERQFFGPGTRLTVL.

This chain uses TRBV28 with TRBJ2-7, with D maybe TRBD2 (6 bases). Looked up from germline, CDR1 is MDHEN and CDR2 is SYDVKM. Deletions cut 6 bases from V and 2 bases from J, with 20 bases between. CDR3 size: 16 residues. CDR3 DNA sequence: TGTGCCAGCAGACGGACCCGCCGGGAGAAGGCCTACGAGCAGTACTTC. Encoded protein: CASRRTRREKAYEQYF.

This clone was observed many times. This chain joins TRBV27 and TRBJ2-1, with 7 bases that match TRBD1. This CDR3 is 15 amino acids long. Germline V gives CDR1 MNHEY, CDR2 SMNVEV (reference sequence). After removal of 7 bases from V and 4 bases from J, the junction contained 10 bases not matched to a gene. CDR3 coding DNA: TGTGCCAGCACCTCTTGGGACAGAATATACAATGAGCAGTTCTTC. It specifies CASTSWDRIYNEQFF.

The rearrangement links TRBV20-1 to TRBJ2-3, with a weak D call TRBD2 (5 bases). CDR1 DFQATT and CDR2 SNEGSKA come from the germline V gene (reference sequence). There are 13 residues in the CDR3. Trimming took 7 bases from V and 3 from J, leaving 14 bases between them. The CDR3 loop reads CSGGGSWTDTQYF. In nucleotides, the CDR3 is TGCAGTGGAGGTGGGAGTTGGACAGATACGCAGTATTTT.

At least ten counts were recorded for this clone. V and J are TRBV12-3 or TRBV12-4 and TRBJ2-1, with D unresolved. This CDR3 contains 11 residues. The V end lost 6 bases, the J end lost 9 bases, and 9 bases lay between the germline ends. The CDR3 nucleotides are TGTGCCAGCAGCCAATTTGGTGAGCAGTTCTTC. Translated, it gives CASSQFGEQFF.

Concerning this clone itself: At one end, the junction sequence differs from germline, possibly due to a read error. The chain uses TRBV11-2 and TRBJ2-1; 10 bases agree with TRBD2. The CDR3 runs 15 residues. Germline V lookup: CDR1 SGHAT, CDR2 FQNNGV. CDR3 in DNA: TGTTCCAGCAGCCCCTGGACTAGCGGATACAATGAGCAGTTCTTC. Its translation is CSSSPWTSGYNEQFF.

The chain uses TRBV10-2 and TRBJ2-3; the match to TRBD1 covers 7 bases. The CDR3 covers 15 residues. Germline V gene sequence: CDR1 WSHSY, CDR2 SAAADI. V lost 7 bases to trimming and J lost 7 bases; unmatched junction nucleotides: 14. Here the CDR3 reads CASKIRTGETNTQYF. CDR3 DNA sequence: TGCGCCAGCAAAATTAGGACAGGTGAAACAAATACGCAGTATTTT.

This clone was seen just once. In this CDR3 the conserved last residue, phenylalanine or tryptophan, is missing, so a read error is likely. The CDR3 reads CSASSGTGDNEQFC. CDR3 DNA sequence: TGCAGTGCCAGTTCCGGGACAGGCGACAATGAGCAGTTCTGC. The chain is built from TRBV20-1 and TRBJ2-1; 8 bases agree with TRBD1. The CDR3 covers 14 residues. With 6 bases clipped from V and 5 bases from J, the junction kept 9 bases outside the gene matches. CDR1 is DFQATT and CDR2 is SNEGSKA in the germline V gene (reference sequence).

This clone was found many times. This could be a read error, since a much larger clone is one nucleotide away. The V gene is TRBV10-2, the J gene TRBJ1-5; D is unresolved. Germline CDR1 is WSHSY and CDR2 is SAAADI. V lost 5 bases and J 3 bases, leaving 8 bases between the germline ends. This CDR3 contains 13 residues. CDR3 region: CASSHDINQPQHF. The DNA of the CDR3 is TGCGCCAGCAGTCACGACATCAATCAGCCCCAGCATTTT.

This clone showed up many times. This chain uses TRBV4-1 with TRBJ2-5; tentatively, D is TRBD2 (6 bases). The CDR3 has 13 residues. CDR1 is MGHRA and CDR2 is YSYEKL in the germline V gene. Deletions cut 4 bases from V and 3 bases from J, with 9 bases between. CDR3 sequence (DNA): TGCGCCAGCAGCCGGGACTTTGAAGAGACCCAGTACTTC. Residues: CASSRDFEETQYF.

A word on this clone: In the same sample, other DNA sequences code for this CDR3. This rearrangement joins TRBV20-1 to TRBJ1-2, with a tentative D call TRBD1 (6 bases). V was shortened by 8 bases and J by 2 bases, with 21 bases between the two germline ends. The CDR3 contains 15 residues. Germline V gene sequence: CDR1 DFQATT, CDR2 SNEGSKA (reference sequence). CDR3 loop: CSLQGGGGPNYGYTF. The CDR3 coding sequence is TGCAGTCTTCAAGGGGGGGGTGGCCCCAACTATGGCTACACCTTC.